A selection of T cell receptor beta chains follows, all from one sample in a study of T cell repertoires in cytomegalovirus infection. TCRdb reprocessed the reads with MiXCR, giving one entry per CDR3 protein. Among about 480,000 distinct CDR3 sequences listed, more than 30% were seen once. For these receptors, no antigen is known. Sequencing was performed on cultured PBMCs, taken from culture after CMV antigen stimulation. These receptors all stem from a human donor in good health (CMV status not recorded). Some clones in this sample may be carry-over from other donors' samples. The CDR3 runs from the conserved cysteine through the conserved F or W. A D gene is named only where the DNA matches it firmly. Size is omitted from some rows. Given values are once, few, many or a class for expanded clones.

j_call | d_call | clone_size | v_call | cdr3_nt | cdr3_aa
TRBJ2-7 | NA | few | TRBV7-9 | TGTGCCAGCAGCCGCCGTAATGGCCCCTACGAGCAGTACTTC | CASSRRNGPYEQYF
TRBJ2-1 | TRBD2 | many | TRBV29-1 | TGCAGCGTTGATCTGGGACTAGCGGGAGTAGGGCAGTTCTTC | CSVDLGLAGVGQFF
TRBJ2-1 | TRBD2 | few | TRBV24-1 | TGTGCCACCAGTGACCAAAGGACTAGCGGGAGGAGGAATGAGCAGTTCTTC | CATSDQRTSGRRNEQFF
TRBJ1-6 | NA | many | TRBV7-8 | TGTGCCAGCAGTCCAGCGAGGCAAGATTCACCCCTCCACTTT | CASSPARQDSPLHF
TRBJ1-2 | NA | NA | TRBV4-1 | TGCGCCAGCAGCCAAGATAAAGGTTACTATGGCTACACCTTC | CASSQDKGYYGYTF
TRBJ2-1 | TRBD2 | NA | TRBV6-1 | TGTGCCAGCGCGGGACTAGCGGGGATGGCTGAGCAGTTCTTC | CASAGLAGMAEQFF
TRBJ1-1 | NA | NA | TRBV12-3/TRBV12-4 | TGTGCCAGCATTGTAAAAAACAGGGAGACTGAAGCTTTCTTT | CASIVKNRETEAFF
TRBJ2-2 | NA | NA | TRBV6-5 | TGTGCCAGCAGTTACTCGTGGGGGACGGGAGGGGAGCTGTTTTTT | CASSYSWGTGGELFF
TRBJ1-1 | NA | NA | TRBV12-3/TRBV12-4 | TGTGCCAGCAGTCCTCAATCTGTACCCCGGACGGCTGAAGCTTTCTTT | CASSPQSVPRTAEAFF
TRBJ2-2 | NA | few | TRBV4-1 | TGCGCCAGCAGCCAACTAGAACTCCCAAGCTTAAGCGGGGAGCTGTTTTTT | CASSQLELPSLSGELFF
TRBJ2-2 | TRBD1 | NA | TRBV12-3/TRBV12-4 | TGTGCCAGCAGTCAACAGGGGGCGATGACCGGGGAGCTGTTTTTT | CASSQQGAMTGELFF
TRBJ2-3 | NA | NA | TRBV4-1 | TGCGCCAGCAGACAACCGACCGACAGCCTAAATACAGATACGCAGTATTTT | CASRQPTDSLNTDTQYF
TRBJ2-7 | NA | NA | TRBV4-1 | TGCGCCGCAAGCTATCGGTGGAACAATTACGAGCAGTACTTC | CAASYRWNNYEQYF
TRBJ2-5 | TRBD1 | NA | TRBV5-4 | TGTGCCAGCAGCCAAGAAGGCCGGACAGGAAGGAGGGAGACCCAGTACTTC | CASSQEGRTGRRETQYF
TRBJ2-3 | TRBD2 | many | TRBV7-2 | TGTGCCAGCAGCCCCTGGGGGAGGGCCATAGATACGCAGTATTTT | CASSPWGRAIDTQYF
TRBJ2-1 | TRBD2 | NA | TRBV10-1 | TGCGCCAGGACCCGATGCGGGAGGGCCGGGTATGAGCAGTTCTTC | CARTRCGRAGYEQFF
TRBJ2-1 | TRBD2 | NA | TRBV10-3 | TGTGCCATCAGGAGACTAGCGGGAGGATTAAATGAGCAGTTCTTC | CAIRRLAGGLNEQFF
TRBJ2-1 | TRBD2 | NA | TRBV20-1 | TGCAGTGTCGAAAGCGGGAGGGGTTACAATGAGCAGTTCTTC | CSVESGRGYNEQFF
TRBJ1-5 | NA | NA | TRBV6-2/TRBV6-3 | TGTGCCAGCAGTCGTGATCGGGGCTTCAATCAGCCCCAGCATTTT | CASSRDRGFNQPQHF
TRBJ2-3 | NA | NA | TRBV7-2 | TGTGCCAGCAGCTTGAGACTACTTATGGATACGCAGTATTTT | CASSLRLLMDTQYF
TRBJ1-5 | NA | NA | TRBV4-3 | TGCGCCAGCAGCCAAGATCTCCGGGGTGTAGGCAATCAGCCCCAGCATTTT | CASSQDLRGVGNQPQHF
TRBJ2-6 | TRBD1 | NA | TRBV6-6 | TGTGCCAGCAGGGACAGGGGGACTGGGGCCAACGTCCTGACTTTC | CASRDRGTGANVLTF
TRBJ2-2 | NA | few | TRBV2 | TGTGCCACCATGGGCGGGCAAGGGACCGGGGAGCTGTTTTTT | CATMGGQGTGELFF
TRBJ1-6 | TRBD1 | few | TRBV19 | TGTGCCAGTGGGGACAGGGCGAATTCACCCCTCCACTTT | CASGDRANSPLHF
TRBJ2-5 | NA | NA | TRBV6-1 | TGTGCCAGCAGTTACAGCAGCCAAGAGACCCAGTACTTC | CASSYSSQETQYF
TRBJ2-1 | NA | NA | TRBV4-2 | TGTGCCAGCAGCCAAGCCAGCGGTCGCCAAAGCTCCTACAATGAGCAGTTCTTC | CASSQASGRQSSYNEQFF
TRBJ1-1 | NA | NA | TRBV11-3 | TGTGCCAGCAGCTTAGATTTACTCGTCACTGAAGCTTTCTTT | CASSLDLLVTEAFF
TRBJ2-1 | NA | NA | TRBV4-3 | TGCGCCAGCAGCCAAGAATACACCCTCCCCACTGAGCAGTTCTTC | CASSQEYTLPTEQFF
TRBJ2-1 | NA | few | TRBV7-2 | TGTGCCAGCAGCTTAAGGATGTACAATGAGCAGTTCTTC | CASSLRMYNEQFF
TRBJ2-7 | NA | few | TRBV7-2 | TGTGCCAGCAGCTCCCCTGGCAGACTTTACGAGCAGTACTTC | CASSSPGRLYEQYF
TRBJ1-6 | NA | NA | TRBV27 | TGTGCCAGCAACGAGGGACAATATAATTCACCCCTCCACTTT | CASNEGQYNSPLHF
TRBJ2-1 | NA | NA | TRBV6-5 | TGTGCCAGCAGTTACTCGGGACCCGGGGCCAATGAGCAGTTCTTC | CASSYSGPGANEQFF
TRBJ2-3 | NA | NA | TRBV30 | TGTGCCTGGAGTGGTGGGACTCTTAGCACAGATACGCAGTATTTT | CAWSGGTLSTDTQYF
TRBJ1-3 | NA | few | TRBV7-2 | TGTGCCAGCAGCTTAGAGAGGGTGCCTGGAAACACCATATATTTT | CASSLERVPGNTIYF
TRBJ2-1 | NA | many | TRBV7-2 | TGTGCCAGCAGCTCACACCCCCGCGGTAATGAGCAGTTCTTC | CASSSHPRGNEQFF
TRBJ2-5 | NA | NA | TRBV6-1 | TGTGCCAGCCGGTTGGTACAAGAGACCCAGTACTTC | CASRLVQETQYF
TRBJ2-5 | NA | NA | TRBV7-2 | TGTGCCAGCAGCTTAGCGCAGGGGACCCAGTACTTC | CASSLAQGTQYF
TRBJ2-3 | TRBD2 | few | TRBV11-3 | TGTGCCAGCAGCTTACGAGCGGGAGGGGAAGATACGCAGTATTTT | CASSLRAGGEDTQYF
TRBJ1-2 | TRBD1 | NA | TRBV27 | TGTGCCAGCAGTAAGACAGGGGCGGTCAGCTATGGCTACACCTTC | CASSKTGAVSYGYTF